These 13 T cell receptor beta chains share one sample of origin, sequenced in a study of cytomegalovirus exposure and HLA in healthy donors. Primers: 60 Vbeta forward and 13 Jbeta reverse. Produced via immunoSEQ multiplex PCR; TCRdb's table is partial and in-frame only. The specimen's table records more than 100,000 clones. Sequencing was carried out using PBMCs. The origin of the receptors is a man aged 40-49 years in good health and CMV-seronegative.

This chain connects TRBV27 to TRBJ1-5; D not resolved. CDR1 and CDR2 (germline): MNHEY, SMNVEV (reference sequence). The V end lost 2 bases, the J end lost 0 bases, and 8 bases lay between the germline ends. The CDR3 consists of 15 residues. Written as DNA, the CDR3 is TGTGCCAGCAGTTTAAGTACATTTAGCAATCAGCCCCAGCATTTT. Translated: CASSLSTFSNQPQHF.

The CDR3 sequence is CASSRGLVTNEKLFF. In DNA, the CDR3 is TGTGCCAGTAGCCGAGGGCTGGTAACTAATGAAAAACTGTTTTTT. The genes are TRBV19 and TRBJ1-4, with no clear D. CDR1 LNHDA and CDR2 SQIVND come from the germline V gene (reference sequence). This CDR3 region has 15 residues. Trimming took 6 bases from V and 1 from J, leaving 12 bases between them.

This chain connects TRBV6-5 to TRBJ1-1, with 7 bases matching TRBD1. This CDR3 has 14 residues. From germline, CDR1 is MNHEY and CDR2 SVGAGI. The trim removed 4 bases at V and 0 bases at J, leaving 2 bases unmatched. The CDR3 protein is CASSSGTVNTEAFF. CDR3 coding DNA: TGTGCCAGCAGTTCCGGGACAGTGAACACTGAAGCTTTCTTT.

The V call is TRBV19, the J call TRBJ2-2; 7 nucleotides match TRBD2. The length of the CDR3 is 14 residues. V lost 4 bases to trimming and J lost 5 bases; unmatched junction nucleotides: 4. Looked up from germline, CDR1 is LNHDA and CDR2 is SQIVND (reference sequence). CDR3 bases: TGTGCCAGTAGTACCGGGACTATGACCGGGGAGCTGTTTTTT. This gives the protein CASSTGTMTGELFF.

J is TRBJ2-2 and V is TRBV2; D is perhaps TRBD1 (6 bases). V lost 4 bases and J 7 bases, leaving 13 bases between the germline ends. Germline CDR1 is SNHLY and CDR2 is FYNNEI. The CDR3 is 14 amino acids. The CDR3 loop is CASSVMGADGELFF. CDR3 DNA sequence: TGTGCCAGCAGTGTTATGGGGGCCGACGGGGAGCTGTTTTTT. The full variable domain, completed using reference TRBV2 and TRBJ2-2, is EPEVTQTPSHQVTQMGQEVILRCVPISNHLYFYWYRQILGQKVEFLVSFYNNEISEKSEIFDDQFSVERPDGSNFTLKIRSTKLEDSAMYFCASSVMGADGELFFGEGSRLTVL.

V is TRBV2 and J is TRBJ2-1, with TRBD2 as a possible D gene (5 bases). Between the trimmed V and J ends, which lost 2 bases and 10 bases, there was a span of 12 bases. From germline, CDR1 is SNHLY and CDR2 FYNNEI. This CDR3 has 13 amino acids. For the CDR3, the DNA is TGTGCCAGCAGTGAACGGACGACTACCGAGCAGTTCTTC. This translates into CASSERTTTEQFF.

The gene calls are TRBV6-5 and TRBJ1-4; D not resolved. Trimming removed 10 bases from V and 6 bases from J, with 15 bases in between. CDR3 length: 13 amino acids. The germline V gene has CDR1 MNHEY and CDR2 SVGAGI. The CDR3 DNA sequence: TGTGCCACCGCGGAGGATTTCGATGAAAAACTGTTTTTT. Encoded protein: CATAEDFDEKLFF.

The chain carries TRBV14 and TRBJ2-1, with 11 bases that match TRBD2. Germline CDR1 is SGHDN and CDR2 is FVKESK. This CDR3 comprises 17 residues. V lost 1 base and J lost 5; bases outside the gene matches: 7. The CDR3 nucleotides read TGTGCCAGCAGCCAAGGTTTCCCGGGACTAGCGGACAATGAGCAGTTCTTC. Its protein product is CASSQGFPGLADNEQFF.

This sequence joins TRBV7-8 and TRBJ1-6; tentative D call: TRBD1 (6 bases). The CDR3 covers 14 residues. Germline V CDR1 and CDR2: SGHVS, FQNEAQ. V was cut by 1 base and J by 10 bases, with 11 bases left in between. CDR3 residues: CASSLDREGSPLHF. CDR3 in DNA: TGTGCCAGCAGCTTAGACAGGGAAGGCTCACCCCTCCACTTT.

The chain combines TRBV18 with TRBJ1-1; 7 bases fit TRBD1. Germline V gene lookup returns CDR1 KGHSH and CDR2 LQKENI. The CDR3 loop spans 15 amino acids. V lost 5 bases and J lost 4; bases outside the gene matches: 10. The CDR3, as DNA: TGTGCCAGCTCATCAACTAAACAGGGGAGCACTGAAGCTTTCTTT. Translating gives CASSSTKQGSTEAFF. Full variable domain (remainder filled in from reference TRBV18 and TRBJ1-1): NAGVMQNPRHLVRRRGQEARLRCSPMKGHSHVYWYRQLPEEGLKFMVYLQKENIIDESGMPKERFSAEFPKEGPSILRIQQVVRGDSAAYFCASSSTKQGSTEAFFGQGTRLTVV.

The V call is TRBV28, the J call TRBJ1-2; D is undetermined. The CDR3 covers 13 residues. Per germline, CDR1 MDHEN and CDR2 SYDVKM. Here the CDR3 reads CGVSVLTRVSYTF. The CDR3, as DNA: TGTGGCGTCTCCGTGCTCACTCGTGTTAGCTACACCTTC.

Comments on this clone: This is likely a read error, given that the CDR3 carries no conserved phenylalanine or tryptophan at its end. J is TRBJ1-6 and V is TRBV7-9; tentative D call: TRBD1 (6 bases). Germline V gene lookup returns CDR1 SEHNR and CDR2 FQNEAQ (reference sequence). Trimming stripped 5 bases from V and 8 bases from J, with 10 bases between. The CDR3 runs to 13 residues. The CDR3 bases are TGTGCCAGCAGCGAACAGGGTTATTCACCCCTCCACCTT. Protein product: CASSEQGYSPLHL.

The chain couples TRBV30 to TRBJ1-5; a weak D match, TRBD1 (6 bases). Germline CDR1 reads GTSNPN; CDR2 reads SVGIG (reference sequence). This CDR3 has 13 residues. V lost 1 base, J lost 6 bases, and 10 bases lay in between. The CDR3 spells CAWSGGGGQPQHF. The CDR3 DNA reads as TGTGCCTGGAGTGGTGGGGGCGGTCAGCCCCAGCATTTT.